This record covers a single T cell receptor (beta chain). The data stem from a study of blood T cell repertoires in COVID-19. In the study overall: Acute-phase and convalescent COVID-19 samples originated in the United States, Italy and Spain.

Germline values: CDR1 GTSNPN, CDR2 SVGIG (reference sequence). V was clipped by 0 bases and J by 4 bases, with 7 bases between them. CDR3 length: 13 amino acids. In the original processing: Estimates of nucleated cell counts were drawn from the amplification of reference gene primers. This table comes from immunoSEQ multiplex PCR, and its TCRdb copy is limited to in-frame clones, with some not included. For V, J and clone size, that table is used; D and trimming come from the DNA. The sample shows around 81,000 clones, approximately 84% of them seen only once. Sequencing was carried out using peripheral blood. V gene TRBV30 combines with J gene TRBJ1-5; no definite D call. This sequence originates from a human donor in a cohort sampled during active COVID-19. The CDR3 DNA follows: TGTGCCTGGAGTGTAAGGGAGAATCAGCCCCAGCATTTT. Its translation: CAWSVRENQPQHF.